This T cell receptor beta chain was sequenced in a study of T cells in Graves' hyperthyroidism and ophthalmopathy. RNA transcripts served as the template for amplifying TCR beta CDR3 regions. The study used the HTBI primer set for a first-round RT-PCR of the TCR CDR3. TCRdb re-called the multiplex PCR reads through MiXCR, storing one row per CDR3 protein. The sample has 640,000 or so distinct CDR3 sequences, about 14% seen once. At least ten counts were recorded for this clonotype. This CDR3 is built from 15 residues. V dropped 4 bases and J dropped 5 bases, with 15 bases sitting between them. The germline V gene has CDR1 MDHEN and CDR2 SYDVKM.

The V gene is TRBV28, the J gene TRBJ2-1, with D possibly TRBD1 on 6 matching bases. The sequencing sample was made of blood. This TCR derives from a woman between 18 and 30 years old with Graves' ophthalmopathy. DNA for the CDR3: TGTGCCAGCAGTTGGGGATTGACAGGTAACAATGAGCAGTTCTTC. Its protein is CASSWGLTGNNEQFF.